This record covers a single T cell receptor (beta chain). Its antigen remains unknown. CDR1 and CDR2 from the germline V gene are SQVTM and ANQGSEA. The CDR3 runs to 12 residues. V lost 4 bases to trimming and J lost 0 bases, with 4 bases between them. This record belongs to a study of PD-1 blockade in classical Hodgkin lymphoma. Every patient relapsed after autologous stem cell transplantation, and brentuximab vedotin exposure varied. Patients showed best responses of complete response, partial response or progressive disease. Findings and limits, study-wide: Excluded were patients who started nivolumab under 1 year after ASCT, a group that had lower diversity. Before treatment, complete responders showed about the same diversity as newly diagnosed patients.

The data were produced by immunoSEQ multiplex PCR, yet TCRdb's version contains in-frame clones alone and is incomplete. The table includes tens of thousands of clones, about two thirds detected once. The source of this sequence is a human donor with classical Hodgkin lymphoma. The input for sequencing was peripheral blood mononuclear cells (PBMCs), taken before the second cycle of nivolumab. The chain combines TRBV29-1 with TRBJ1-3; D remains ambiguous. The CDR3 bases are TGCAGCGTTGTGAGCTCTGGAAACACCATATATTTT. Translating it yields CSVVSSGNTIYF.